This T cell receptor beta chain originates from a study of pediatric ulcerative colitis. The V gene end was trimmed by 1 base and the J gene end by 7 bases; junction bases not matched to a gene: 1. The CDR3 has 14 amino acids. Germline CDR1 and CDR2: SGHTA and FQGNSA. At colonoscopy, a blood sample was also collected. Points on this clone: Its target is not known.

The study, taken as a whole, reports: Rectal repertoires separated controls, mild-moderate and acute severe colitis.

The protocol was immunoSEQ multiplex PCR, while the TCRdb copy is restricted to in-frame clones and leaves out a portion. The table lists roughly 60,000 clones, around 87% of them singletons, with about 1.5% in the top ten. Sequencing used blood. The clonotype originates from a boy younger than 18 who was a control in a study of pediatric ulcerative colitis. This chain links TRBV7-2 with TRBJ2-7; TRBD2 agrees at 13 bases. CDR3 protein: CASSLGGLAGEQYF. The CDR3 bases are TGTGCCAGCAGCTTAGGGGGACTAGCGGGGGAGCAGTACTTC.